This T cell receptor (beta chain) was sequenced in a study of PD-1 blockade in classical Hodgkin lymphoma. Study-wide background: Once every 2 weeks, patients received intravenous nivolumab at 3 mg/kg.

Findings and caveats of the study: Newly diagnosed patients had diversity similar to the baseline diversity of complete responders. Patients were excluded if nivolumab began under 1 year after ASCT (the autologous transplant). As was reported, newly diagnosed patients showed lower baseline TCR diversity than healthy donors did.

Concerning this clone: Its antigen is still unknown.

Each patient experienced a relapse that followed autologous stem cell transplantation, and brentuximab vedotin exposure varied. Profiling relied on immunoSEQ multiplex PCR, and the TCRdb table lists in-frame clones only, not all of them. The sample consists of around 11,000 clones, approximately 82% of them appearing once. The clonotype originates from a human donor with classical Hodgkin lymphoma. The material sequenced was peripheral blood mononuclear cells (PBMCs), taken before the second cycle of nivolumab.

CDR3 sequence: CASSIRTDSNQPQHF. DNA for the CDR3: TGTGCCAGTAGTATAAGAACAGATAGCAATCAGCCCCAGCATTTT. V and J are TRBV19 and TRBJ1-5; D unresolved. The ends were cut back, 2 bases at V and 0 bases at J, with 8 bases in the middle. Per germline, CDR1 LNHDA and CDR2 SQIVND (reference sequence). The CDR3 is made up of 15 amino acids.